These 25 T cell receptor beta chains came from one sample sequenced in a study of radiation and T cells in renal cell carcinoma. Specified time point: blood 2 weeks post-SBRT. As for treatment: 15 Gy SBRT to primary tumor, nephrectomy 4 weeks later. TCRdb's copy holds only in-frame clones and misses some; the assay was immunoSEQ multiplex PCR. The sample lists 100,000 to 150,000 clones; roughly 91% were seen once. Sample: blood, taken from a patient whose treatment included radiotherapy and nephrectomy. The receptors here all came from a woman in her 70s with renal cell carcinoma.

V gene TRBV4-3 combines with J gene TRBJ1-3; D gene uncertain. V lost 0 bases, J lost 4 bases, and 4 bases lay in between. Germline values: CDR1 LGHNA, CDR2 YSLEER. This CDR3 comprises 13 residues. CDR3 in DNA: TGCGCCAGCAGCCAAGAGGAGGGAAACACCATATATTTT. This gives the protein CASSQEEGNTIYF.

This sequence joins TRBV27 and TRBJ2-6; 8 bases agree with TRBD1. Germline CDR1 is MNHEY and CDR2 is SMNVEV (reference sequence). With V trimmed by 2 bases and J by 2 bases, 2 bases remained unmatched. The CDR3 contains 16 residues. CDR3 sequence reads: CASSLQGAPGANVLTF. The CDR3 DNA sequence: TGTGCCAGCAGTTTACAGGGGGCCCCTGGGGCCAACGTCCTGACTTTC.

This clone showed up just once. The rearrangement uses TRBV29-1 and TRBJ1-2; D is perhaps TRBD1 (5 bases). The ends were cut back, 5 bases at V and 3 bases at J, with 10 bases in the middle. CDR1 and CDR2 (germline): SQVTM, ANQGSEA. This CDR3 is 12 amino acids long. The CDR3 DNA is TGCAGCGTTTTGCGCAGGGACTATGGCTACACCTTC. Translated: CSVLRRDYGYTF. Full variable domain (missing parts from reference TRBV29-1 and TRBJ1-2): SAVISQKPSRDICQRGTSLTIQCQVDSQVTMMFWYRQQPGQSLTLIATANQGSEATYESGFVIDKFPISRPNLTFSTLTVSNMSPEDSSIYLCSVLRRDYGYTFGSGTRLTVV.

The rearrangement links TRBV6-9 to TRBJ2-3; 7 nucleotides line up with TRBD1. Looked up from germline, CDR1 is MNHGY and CDR2 is SVAAGI. The length of the CDR3 is 12 residues. V trimming: 5 bases; J trimming: 14 bases; junction bases outside the gene matches: 10. Written as DNA, the CDR3 is TGTGCCAGCAGTCGGGACAGCCAGGTACGGTATTTT. Protein: CASSRDSQVRYF.

The V call is TRBV10-3, the J call TRBJ2-1; D unclear. Germline CDR1 is ENHRY and CDR2 is SYGVKD. V lost 2 bases, J lost 2 bases, and 7 bases lay in between. The CDR3 runs 14 residues. In nucleotides, the CDR3 is TGTGCCATCAGTGAGACAAACACCTACAATGAGCAGTTCTTC. Translated, it gives CAISETNTYNEQFF.

The chain links TRBV9 to TRBJ2-7, with a weak D call TRBD1 (6 bases). V was pared by 7 bases and J by 4 bases, with 21 bases between. The CDR3 loop spans 15 amino acids. Germline CDR1 is SGDLS and CDR2 is YYNGEE. CDR3 region: CASDDREGVVYEQYF. CDR3 nucleotide sequence: TGTGCCAGCGATGATCGTGAGGGGGTGGTTTACGAGCAGTACTTC.

The chain uses TRBV7-2 and TRBJ2-1, with 7 bases aligning to TRBD2. Unmatched junction bases numbered 6, after V lost 3 bases and J lost 4 bases. The CDR3 totals 15 residues. Per germline, CDR1 SGHTA and CDR2 FQGNSA. The CDR3 here is CASSFATSRYNEQFF. As DNA, the CDR3 is TGTGCCAGCAGCTTCGCGACTAGCAGATACAATGAGCAGTTCTTC.

The rearrangement joins TRBV4-2 to TRBJ1-4, with TRBD1 identical over 12 bases. CDR3 length: 16 amino acids. After removal of 3 bases from V and 6 bases from J, the junction contained 5 bases not matched to a gene. Germline V gene data show CDR1 as LGHNA and CDR2 as YNFKEQ. CDR3 protein: CASSQARDRGHEKLFF. As DNA, the CDR3 is TGTGCCAGCAGCCAGGCTCGGGACAGGGGGCATGAAAAACTGTTTTTT.

The CDR3 protein is CAWSDEYQRGFQETQYF. CDR3 nucleotide sequence: TGTGCCTGGAGTGATGAGTACCAGCGGGGGTTCCAAGAGACCCAGTACTTC. The rearrangement uses TRBV30 and TRBJ2-5, with 8 bases that match TRBD2. Germline-derived CDR1 and CDR2 are GTSNPN and SVGIG (reference sequence). The CDR3 extends over 17 amino acids. Losses at the gene ends were 1 base for V and 1 base for J; bases not matched to a gene: 11. Full variable domain (outside the CDR3, taken from reference TRBV30 and TRBJ2-5): SQTIHQWPATLVQPVGSPLSLECTVEGTSNPNLYWYRQAAGRGLQLLFYSVGIGQISSEVPQNLSASRPQDRQFILSSKKLLLSDSGFYLCAWSDEYQRGFQETQYFGPGTRLLVL.

This chain connects TRBV6-1 to TRBJ2-1, with 11 nucleotides matching TRBD2. Germline V gene data show CDR1 as MNHNS and CDR2 as SASEGT. This CDR3 has 15 amino acids. Losses at the gene ends were 8 bases for V and 4 bases for J; bases not matched to a gene: 7. The CDR3 reads CASFRLAGGYNEQFF. The CDR3 DNA is TGTGCCAGCTTCCGTCTAGCGGGGGGTTACAATGAGCAGTTCTTC.

The V gene is TRBV15, the J gene TRBJ1-1; 8 bases are a match to TRBD1. Germline V CDR1 and CDR2: LNHNV, YYDKDF (reference sequence). J gave up 5 bases and V 0 bases, and 5 bases lay outside the gene matches. The CDR3 extends over 15 amino acids. Written as DNA, the CDR3 is TGTGCCACCAGCAGAGAGGACAGGGTTGAGACTGAAGCTTTCTTT. Translating gives CATSREDRVETEAFF. Using reference TRBV15 and TRBJ1-1 for the parts outside the CDR3, the full variable domain is DAMVIQNPRYQVTQFGKPVTLSCSQTLNHNVMYWYQQKSSQAPKLLFHYYDKDFNNEADTPDNFQSRRPNTSFCFLDIRSPGLGDTAMYLCATSREDRVETEAFFGQGTRLTVV.

The rearrangement uses TRBV19 and TRBJ1-3, with no clear D. Trimming pared 5 bases from V and 8 bases from J, leaving 10 bases between. Germline values: CDR1 LNHDA, CDR2 SQIVND (reference sequence). This CDR3 has 12 residues. The CDR3 nucleotides are TGTGCCAGTAGTCTTGGAGATTACACCATATATTTT. Residues: CASSLGDYTIYF.

The V gene is TRBV2, the J gene TRBJ2-2; D is unresolved. V was cut by 3 bases and J by 5 bases, with 10 bases left in between. This CDR3 region has 14 residues. Looked up from germline, CDR1 is SNHLY and CDR2 is FYNNEI. The CDR3 is CASSEVPATGELFF. CDR3 coding DNA: TGTGCCAGCAGTGAGGTGCCAGCTACCGGGGAGCTGTTTTTT.

V and J are TRBV27 and TRBJ1-1; D possibly corresponds to TRBD1 (6 bases). This CDR3 has 17 residues. The V gene's germline CDR1 is MNHEY and CDR2 SMNVEV (reference sequence). Trimming shortened V by 2 bases and J by 2 bases, and 18 bases separated the two germline ends. CDR3 protein: CASSLVYRDRLNTEAFF. The CDR3 region has the DNA TGTGCCAGCAGTTTAGTGTACCGTGACAGGCTAAACACTGAAGCTTTCTTT.

This chain uses TRBV25-1 with TRBJ1-4; TRBD1 is a possible D gene (6 bases). V was pared by 4 bases and J by 7 bases, with 10 bases between. Germline CDR1 is MGHDK and CDR2 is SYGVNS. This CDR3 spans 13 amino acids. The CDR3 loop is CASSGIGGEKLFF. Here the CDR3 DNA reads TGTGCCAGCAGTGGGATAGGGGGTGAAAAACTGTTTTTT.

The rearrangement joins TRBV6-5 to TRBJ1-1, with D perhaps TRBD1 (5 bases). Germline V gene lookup returns CDR1 MNHEY and CDR2 SVGAGI. The CDR3 loop spans 13 amino acids. V gave up 10 bases and J gave up 6 bases, with 18 bases separating them. The CDR3, as DNA: TGTGCCACCTCCCGGGGGATCTCTTCTGAAGCTTTCTTT. It codes for CATSRGISSEAFF.

The chain joins TRBV7-2 to TRBJ1-2; TRBD1 aligns across 7 bases. CDR1 SGHTA and CDR2 FQGNSA come from the germline V gene. The CDR3 spans 15 residues. J was trimmed by 1 base and V by 5 bases; bases with no gene match: 7. CDR3: CASSTPGTVNYGYTF. CDR3 nucleotides: TGTGCCAGCAGCACCCCCGGGACAGTTAACTATGGCTACACCTTC.

The rearrangement links TRBV7-2 to TRBJ1-1; TRBD1 might be the D (6 bases). V was shortened by 1 base and J by 4 bases, with 19 bases between the two germline ends. The CDR3 has 17 amino acids. Germline-derived CDR1 and CDR2 are SGHTA and FQGNSA. CDR3 in DNA: TGTGCCAGCAGCTTAGTTGTGGGAATCCGGGGGCCCACTGAAGCTTTCTTT. This encodes CASSLVVGIRGPTEAFF.

CDR3 in DNA: TGTGCCAGCAGCGTAGTGTTGGGAGGCCAAGAGACCCAGTACTTC. It encodes CASSVVLGGQETQYF. The rearrangement joins TRBV9 to TRBJ2-5, with TRBD2 as a possible D gene (6 bases). Per the germline V gene, CDR1 is SGDLS and CDR2 is YYNGEE. V was trimmed by 0 bases and J by 1 base, leaving 10 bases between them. The CDR3 spans 15 residues.

The CDR3 is CASSLAGGADTQYF. The CDR3 nucleotides read TGTGCCAGCAGCTTAGCGGGGGGGGCAGATACGCAGTATTTT. This chain connects TRBV7-9 to TRBJ2-3; 7 positions agree with TRBD2. Trimming cost V 0 bases and J 4 bases; bases outside gene matches: 1. This CDR3 is 14 amino acids long. CDR1 and CDR2 from the germline V gene are SEHNR and FQNEAQ (reference sequence).

This CDR3 reads CASSLTRNTGELFF. The CDR3 nucleotides are TGTGCCAGCAGCTTGACTCGGAACACCGGGGAGCTGTTTTTT. The chain uses TRBV11-2 and TRBJ2-2; D uncertain. Germline CDR1 SGHAT, CDR2 FQNNGV. V lost 3 bases to trimming and J lost 1 base, with 6 bases between them. This CDR3 is built from 14 residues.

J is TRBJ1-1 and V is TRBV19, with 9 positions matching TRBD1. Trimming took 7 bases from V and 3 from J; bases not matched to a gene: 6. There are 14 residues in the CDR3. The germline CDR1 and CDR2 sequences are LNHDA and SQIVND (reference sequence). The CDR3 DNA reads TGTGCCAGTATCCTACAGGGGGCGCACACTGAAGCTTTCTTT. Translated: CASILQGAHTEAFF.

CDR3 sequence: CASSQEWRGTDTQYF. In DNA form, the CDR3 reads TGCGCCAGCAGCCAAGAGTGGCGGGGCACAGATACGCAGTATTTT. V and J are TRBV4-3 and TRBJ2-3, with TRBD2 as a possible D gene (5 bases). The CDR3 length is 15 residues. V was cut by 0 bases and J by 1 base, with 8 bases left in between. From germline, CDR1 is LGHNA and CDR2 YSLEER.

This rearrangement joins TRBV27 to TRBJ1-6; D ambiguous. Germline-derived CDR1 and CDR2 are MNHEY and SMNVEV (reference sequence). Trimming removed 3 bases at V and 14 bases at J, with 26 bases between. This CDR3 contains 17 residues. The CDR3 reads CASSFSGVGKDLRSLHF. Written as DNA, the CDR3 is TGTGCCAGCAGTTTCTCCGGGGTGGGGAAAGACCTGAGGTCCCTCCACTTT.

The rearrangement joins TRBV9 to TRBJ2-2; possible D gene TRBD1, 7 bases. Germline V lookup: CDR1 SGDLS, CDR2 YYNGEE. This CDR3 comprises 18 residues. V was clipped by 4 bases and J by 3 bases, with 22 bases between them. The CDR3 here is CASSPRDPAGGYTGELFF. As DNA, the CDR3 is TGTGCCAGCAGCCCTAGGGATCCCGCAGGGGGGTACACCGGGGAGCTGTTTTTT.